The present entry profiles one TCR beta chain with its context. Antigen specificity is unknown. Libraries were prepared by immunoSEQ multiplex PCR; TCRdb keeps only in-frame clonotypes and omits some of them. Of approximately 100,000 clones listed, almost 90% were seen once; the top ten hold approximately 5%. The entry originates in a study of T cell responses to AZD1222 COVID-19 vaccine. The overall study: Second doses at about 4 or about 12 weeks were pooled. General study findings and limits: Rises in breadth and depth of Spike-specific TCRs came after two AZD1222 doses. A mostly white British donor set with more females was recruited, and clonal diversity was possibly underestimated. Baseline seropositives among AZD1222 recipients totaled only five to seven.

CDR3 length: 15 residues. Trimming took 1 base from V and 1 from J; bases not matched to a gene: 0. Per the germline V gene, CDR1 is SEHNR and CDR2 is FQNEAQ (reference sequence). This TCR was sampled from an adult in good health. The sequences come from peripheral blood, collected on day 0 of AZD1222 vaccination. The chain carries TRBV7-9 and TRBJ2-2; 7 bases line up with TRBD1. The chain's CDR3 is CASSLGQGNTGELFF. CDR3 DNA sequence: TGTGCCAGCAGCTTAGGACAGGGGAACACCGGGGAGCTGTTTTTT.